This T cell receptor (beta chain) emerged from a study of spatial heterogeneity in lung cancer. MiXCR, applied by TCRdb to the 5' RACE reads, yields one record per CDR3 protein. Of under 100,000 distinct CDR3 sequences in the sample, 7% to 9% were seen once. This clonotype was picked up many times. Sample time point: sample taken at primary tumor resection. The study sequenced unsorted whole RNA from tumor, nontumor lung or frozen PBMC. V lost 1 base, J lost 5 bases, and 6 bases lay in between. In germline, CDR1 is SGHRS, CDR2 YFSETQ. CDR3 length: 12 amino acids. This chain uses TRBV5-1 with TRBJ1-1; the D is unclear. The clonotype comes from a male donor with early-stage non-small cell lung cancer. This specimen was PBMCs, taken at surgery. In DNA, the CDR3 is TGCGCCAGCAGCTTGCCGGGGACTGAAGCTTTCTTT. Its protein product is CASSLPGTEAFF.